Below, 5 T cell receptor beta chains from the same sample are listed, as sequenced in a study of T cell clonality in common variable immunodeficiency. TCRdb keeps only in-frame clones here, not all; method: immunoSEQ multiplex PCR. The record shows roughly 30,000 clones for this sample, with no singletons present. For these TCRs, the target antigens are not known. The study, taken as a whole, reports: Fewer deletions and N-nucleotide insertions were reportedly seen in common variable immunodeficiency TCR beta sequences.

Sequenced input: peripheral blood mononuclear cells. These receptors were collected from a human donor with common variable immunodeficiency.

Only a few counts were recorded for this clone. Read coverage stops 3 residues before the CDR3 terminus; the germline J gene supplies the remainder. V and J are TRBV20-1 and TRBJ1-4; 7 nucleotides match TRBD1. In germline, CDR1 is DFQATT, CDR2 SNEGSKA (reference sequence). J lost 7 bases, V lost 6 bases, and 14 bases had no gene match. The CDR3 has 15 residues. The CDR3 DNA, read in part, is TGCAGTGCCCAAGACAGGGAATCAACGTCTGAAAAA. Its translation is CSAQDRESTSEK. The complete CDR3 reads CSAQDRESTSEKLFF.

CDR3 sequence: CASSLKTGRQPQHF. Partial CDR3 DNA: TGTGCCAGCAGCTTAAAGACAGGGAGGCAGCCC. The chain has TRBV5-6 and TRBJ1-5; 7 bases line up with TRBD1. The sequenced fragment ends 3 residues before the CDR3 boundary, so the rest is inferred from the germline J gene. Unmatched junction bases numbered 6, after V lost 2 bases and J lost 7 bases. The CDR3 totals 14 residues. CDR1 is SGHDT and CDR2 is YYEEEE in the germline V gene.

This clone occurred a few times. The DNA ends 3 residues before the CDR3 does, and the rest of the CDR3 is filled in from the germline J gene. The chain links TRBV20-1 to TRBJ1-2, with D unresolved. This CDR3 contains 10 residues. Germline assignment: CDR1 DFQATT and CDR2 SNEGSKA (reference sequence). Incomplete CDR3 DNA: TGCAGTGCCGGTGATTCCGGG. This sequence encodes CSAGDSG. The full-length CDR3 reads as CSAGDSGYTF.

This clone was seen a handful of times. The read finishes 3 residues shy of the CDR3 end, and the germline J gene is used to complete it. V and J are TRBV20-1 and TRBJ2-1, with TRBD2 matching 13 bases. Germline V gene sequence: CDR1 DFQATT, CDR2 SNEGSKA (reference sequence). The CDR3 totals 15 residues. Losses at the gene ends were 3 bases for V and 8 bases for J; bases not matched to a gene: 7. Here the CDR3 reads CSASETSGRGDEQFF. The part of the CDR3 DNA that was read is TGCAGTGCTAGCGAAACTAGCGGGAGGGGCGATGAG.

A few counts support this clone. The read stops 3 residues short of the end of the CDR3; the missing end is completed from the germline J gene. The chain carries TRBV6-1 and TRBJ2-2; D might be TRBD1 (5 bases). There are 14 residues in the CDR3. The germline V and J ends were trimmed by 2 bases and 4 bases, with 8 bases remaining between them. Germline V lookup: CDR1 MNHNS, CDR2 SASEGT. The sequenced part of the CDR3 DNA is TGTGCCAGCAGTGAAATACAGGCCACCGGGGAG. Translation: CASSEIQATGE. The full CDR3 protein reads CASSEIQATGELFF.